This TCR beta chain stems from a study of T cell changes during pregnancy in multiple sclerosis. The CDR3 is made up of 11 amino acids. Germline-derived CDR1 and CDR2 are MDHEN and SYDVKM. The ends were cut back, 9 bases at V and 4 bases at J, with 7 bases in the middle. The data were produced by immunoSEQ multiplex PCR, yet TCRdb's version contains in-frame clones alone and is incomplete. The data hold around 64,000 clones, with around nine tenths observed a single time. This material consisted of CD4+ T cells from peripheral blood mononuclear cells, taken after pregnancy. The chain combines TRBV28 with TRBJ1-5; D not resolved. The clonotype originates from a female donor with multiple sclerosis, enrolled in a pregnancy study. DNA of the CDR3: TGTGCCAGTGGCAGTAATCAGCCCCAGCATTTT. It encodes CASGSNQPQHF.